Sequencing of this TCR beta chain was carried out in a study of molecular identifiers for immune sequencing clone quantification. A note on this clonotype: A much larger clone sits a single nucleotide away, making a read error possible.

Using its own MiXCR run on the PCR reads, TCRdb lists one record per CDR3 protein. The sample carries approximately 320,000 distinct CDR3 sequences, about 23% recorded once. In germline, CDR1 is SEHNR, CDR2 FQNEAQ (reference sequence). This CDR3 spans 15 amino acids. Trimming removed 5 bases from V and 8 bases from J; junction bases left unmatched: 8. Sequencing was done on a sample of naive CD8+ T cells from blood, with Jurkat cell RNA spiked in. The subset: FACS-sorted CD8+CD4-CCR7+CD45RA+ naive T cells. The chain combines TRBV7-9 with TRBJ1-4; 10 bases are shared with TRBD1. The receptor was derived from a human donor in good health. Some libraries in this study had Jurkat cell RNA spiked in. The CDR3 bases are TGTGCCAGCAGCGGACGGGACAGGGGTGGAGAAAAACTGTTTTTT. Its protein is CASSGRDRGGEKLFF.